The 31 T cell receptor beta chains below all came from one sample that was sequenced in a study of blood T cell repertoires in COVID-19. Some clones are missing from TCRdb's copy, which holds only in-frame ones; the method was immunoSEQ multiplex PCR. The sample carries 200,000 or so clones, 75% to 85% recorded once. The sample taken for sequencing was peripheral blood. Receptors originate from a man aged 35-49 years who had recovered from COVID-19.

This clone was seen only a few times. V usage is TRBV14 and J usage is TRBJ2-3, with D unclear. The CDR3 totals 13 residues. The V end lost 0 bases, the J end lost 6 bases, and 7 bases lay between the germline ends. Germline V gene sequence: CDR1 SGHDN, CDR2 FVKESK. The CDR3 DNA follows: TGTGCCAGCAGCCAAGATTGGGCTGATACGCAGTATTTT. It encodes CASSQDWADTQYF.

The J gene is TRBJ2-7, the V gene TRBV6-6; maybe TRBD2 (5 bases). Germline assignment: CDR1 MNHNY and CDR2 SVGAGI (reference sequence). The germline V and J ends were trimmed by 2 bases and 7 bases, with 9 bases remaining between them. The CDR3 has 12 amino acids. The CDR3 nucleotides are TGTGCCAGCAGTTACCACGGGGAAGAGCAGTACTTC. Protein sequence: CASSYHGEEQYF.

This chain uses TRBV13 with TRBJ2-7, with no clear D. The CDR3 runs to 16 residues. The germline gives CDR1 PRHDT, CDR2 FYEKMQ (reference sequence). V was trimmed by 0 bases and J by 4 bases, leaving 16 bases between them. The CDR3 here is CASSLGIQILQYEQYF. CDR3 bases: TGTGCCAGCAGCTTAGGAATCCAGATATTGCAATACGAGCAGTACTTC. Together with reference TRBV13 and TRBJ2-7, the CDR3 gives the full variable domain: AAGVIQSPRHLIKEKRETATLKCYPIPRHDTVYWYQQGPGQDPQFLISFYEKMQSDKGSIPDRFSAQQFSDYHSELNMSSLELGDSALYFCASSLGIQILQYEQYFGPGTRLTVT.

The chain links TRBV7-2 to TRBJ1-1; D is uncertain. V lost 5 bases and J lost 0, with 7 bases in between. CDR3 size: 13 residues. Germline-derived CDR1 and CDR2 are SGHTA and FQGNSA. The CDR3 protein is CASSNTVNTEAFF. CDR3 bases: TGTGCCAGCAGCAATACAGTGAACACTGAAGCTTTCTTT. Complete variable domain (other parts from reference TRBV7-2 and TRBJ1-1): GAGVSQSPSNKVTEKGKDVELRCDPISGHTALYWYRQSLGQGLEFLIYFQGNSAPDKSGLPSDRFSAERTGGSVSTLTIQRTQQEDSAVYLCASSNTVNTEAFFGQGTRLTVV.

V and J are TRBV6-5 and TRBJ2-1; 10 bases are a match to TRBD2. The CDR3 length is 14 residues. V was pared by 6 bases and J by 8 bases, with 7 bases of the junction left unmatched. Germline V gene lookup returns CDR1 MNHEY and CDR2 SVGAGI. The CDR3: CASRETSGPDEQFF. The CDR3 bases are TGTGCCAGCAGGGAGACTAGCGGGCCCGATGAGCAGTTCTTC.

The V gene is TRBV14, the J gene TRBJ1-2; 7 nucleotides align to TRBD1. The V gene's germline CDR1 is SGHDN and CDR2 FVKESK. V shed 1 base and J 6 bases; nucleotides not matched to a gene: 8. The CDR3 runs 15 residues. The CDR3 nucleotides read TGTGCCAGCAGCCAAGTACCCCAGGGGGGTGATGGCTACACCTTC. It is translated as CASSQVPQGGDGYTF.

The chain carries TRBV27 and TRBJ1-6; D possibly corresponds to TRBD1 (6 bases). The CDR3 is 21 amino acids. V was cut by 6 bases and J by 0 bases, with 27 bases left in between. Germline V gives CDR1 MNHEY, CDR2 SMNVEV (reference sequence). The DNA of the CDR3 is TGTGCCAGCAGACCAACATCGGGGACAACAGGGATAAGCTCCTATAATTCACCCCTCCACTTT. Protein sequence: CASRPTSGTTGISSYNSPLHF.

This clone was seen more than once but under ten times. The genes are TRBV19 and TRBJ1-5; 7 bases are shared with TRBD1. Per germline, CDR1 LNHDA and CDR2 SQIVND (reference sequence). The CDR3 length is 15 residues. Trimming cost V 6 bases and J 0 bases; bases outside gene matches: 5. The CDR3 loop reads CASSRGTVSNQPQHF. CDR3 bases: TGTGCCAGTAGCCGAGGGACAGTTAGCAATCAGCCCCAGCATTTT.

This chain links TRBV5-1 with TRBJ1-2; 8 nucleotides align to TRBD1. The V segment lost 4 bases and the J segment 3 bases; nucleotides outside the gene matches: 8. The CDR3 spans 15 residues. CDR1 is SGHRS, CDR2 YFSETQ, per germline. The CDR3 coding sequence is TGCGCCAGCAGCCCCTGGACAGGGTCGGACTATGGCTACACCTTC. This translates into CASSPWTGSDYGYTF. The variable domain in full, completed from reference TRBV5-1 and TRBJ1-2, reads KAGVTQTPRYLIKTRGQQVTLSCSPISGHRSVSWYQQTPGQGLQFLFEYFSETQRNKGNFPGRFSGRQFSNSRSEMNVSTLELGDSALYLCASSPWTGSDYGYTFGSGTRLTVV.

The J gene is TRBJ2-7, the V gene TRBV5-4; 7 positions match TRBD2. The J segment lost 1 base and the V segment lost 3 bases, leaving 7 bases of the junction unmatched. Germline-derived CDR1 and CDR2 are SGHNT and YYREEE (reference sequence). This CDR3 is built from 15 residues. Here the CDR3 reads CASSSGLVGSYEQYF. The DNA for the CDR3 is TGTGCCAGCAGCTCAGGACTAGTGGGGTCCTACGAGCAGTACTTC.

V gene TRBV6-1 combines with J gene TRBJ2-2, with 7 nucleotides matching TRBD2. V gave up 3 bases and J gave up 7 bases; unmatched junction bases: 5. This CDR3 region has 14 residues. CDR1 is MNHNS and CDR2 is SASEGT in the germline V gene. In nucleotides, the CDR3 is TGTGCCAGCAGTGATTGGGGAGGGTACGGGGAGCTGTTTTTT. Amino acids: CASSDWGGYGELFF.

The chain has TRBV5-1 and TRBJ1-2; D call uncertain. V was shortened by 4 bases and J by 6 bases, with 19 bases between the two germline ends. CDR3 length: 15 amino acids. Germline V gives CDR1 SGHRS, CDR2 YFSETQ. The CDR3 sequence is CASSLEVRRRDGYTF. Written as DNA, the CDR3 is TGCGCCAGCAGCCTGGAAGTCAGGAGGAGGGATGGCTACACCTTC. The variable domain in full, completed from reference TRBV5-1 and TRBJ1-2, reads KAGVTQTPRYLIKTRGQQVTLSCSPISGHRSVSWYQQTPGQGLQFLFEYFSETQRNKGNFPGRFSGRQFSNSRSEMNVSTLELGDSALYLCASSLEVRRRDGYTFGSGTRLTVV.

The chain joins TRBV4-3 to TRBJ1-1, with no clear D. Germline CDR1 and CDR2: LGHNA and YSLEER. This CDR3 is 14 amino acids long. Trimming took off 3 bases at V and 11 bases at J, with 19 bases between the two ends. This chain's CDR3 is CASSQGQYGLRAFF. The DNA for the CDR3 is TGCGCCAGCAGCCAGGGCCAGTACGGCCTTCGGGCTTTCTTT.

The rearrangement links TRBV27 to TRBJ2-7, with D perhaps matching TRBD2 (7 bases). Germline CDR1 reads MNHEY; CDR2 reads SMNVEV (reference sequence). This CDR3 comprises 17 residues. V was trimmed by 5 bases and J by 2 bases, leaving 22 bases between them. The CDR3 is CASSRLQRGAGAYEQYF. CDR3 nucleotide sequence: TGTGCCAGCAGTCGACTCCAGAGGGGGGCGGGGGCCTACGAGCAGTACTTC.

This clone was counted a few times. The genes are TRBV6-5 and TRBJ2-7, with D possibly TRBD1 on 6 matching bases. The CDR3 runs 12 residues. Trimming removed 6 bases from V and 2 bases from J, with 8 bases in between. From germline, CDR1 is MNHEY and CDR2 SVGAGI. CDR3 sequence: CASRQGPYEQYF. The CDR3 DNA reads as TGTGCCAGCAGACAGGGCCCCTACGAGCAGTACTTC.

Here the CDR3 DNA reads TGTGCCAGCAGTTTCAGCCGGGACAGAGAATCCACCATATATTTT. Its protein is CASSFSRDRESTIYF. This chain connects TRBV6-2 or TRBV6-3 to TRBJ1-3; 7 bases are a match to TRBD1. V was clipped by 4 bases and J by 9 bases; unmatched bases: 12. This CDR3 spans 15 amino acids. Germline V CDR1 and CDR2: MNHEY, SVGEGT.

This sequence joins TRBV2 and TRBJ2-1, with 7 bases identical to TRBD2. With 6 bases clipped from V and 2 bases from J, the junction kept 7 bases outside the gene matches. Looked up from germline, CDR1 is SNHLY and CDR2 is FYNNEI. The CDR3 is made up of 15 amino acids. In nucleotides, the CDR3 is TGTGCCAGCAGCCTAGGGAGGGCGACCTACAATGAGCAGTTCTTC. Translating it yields CASSLGRATYNEQFF.

CDR3 DNA: TGCGCCAGCAGCCACGGGACAGGGGGGTTCCCGAACACTGAAGCTTTCTTT. Protein sequence: CASSHGTGGFPNTEAFF. V is TRBV5-1 and J is TRBJ1-1; 11 bases are a match to TRBD1. V gave up 4 bases and J gave up 1 base; unmatched junction bases: 9. CDR3 length: 17 residues. Per the germline V gene, CDR1 is SGHRS and CDR2 is YFSETQ. Looking up the rest from reference TRBV5-1 and TRBJ1-1 gives the full variable domain: KAGVTQTPRYLIKTRGQQVTLSCSPISGHRSVSWYQQTPGQGLQFLFEYFSETQRNKGNFPGRFSGRQFSNSRSEMNVSTLELGDSALYLCASSHGTGGFPNTEAFFGQGTRLTVV.

This clone was seen just once. This chain connects TRBV11-2 to TRBJ2-5; 7 nucleotides match TRBD2. The germline CDR1 and CDR2 sequences are SGHAT and FQNNGV. The CDR3 has 13 residues. V lost 7 bases and J lost 6; bases outside the gene matches: 8. CDR3 sequence (DNA): TGTGCCAGCATGGTCTCGGGGGGTCAGACCCAGTACTTC. Encoded protein: CASMVSGGQTQYF.

The chain employs TRBV3-1 (or the pseudogene TRBV3-2) and TRBJ1-1; 9 bases line up with TRBD1. Germline loops: CDR1 LGHDT, CDR2 YNNKEL (reference sequence). This CDR3 is 15 amino acids long. With 2 bases clipped from V and 0 bases from J, the junction kept 1 base outside the gene matches. This CDR3 is CASSQTGGLNTEAFF. CDR3 in DNA: TGTGCCAGCAGCCAAACAGGGGGCTTGAACACTGAAGCTTTCTTT.

The chain joins TRBV5-1 to TRBJ2-3; a weak D match, TRBD1 (5 bases). With 7 bases removed from V and 0 bases from J, the gap between germline ends came to 15 bases. The CDR3 consists of 15 residues. Germline lookup yields CDR1 SGHRS and CDR2 YFSETQ. The CDR3 loop is CASRDSSSSTDTQYF. The CDR3 DNA reads TGCGCCAGCCGAGACAGTTCCTCTAGCACAGATACGCAGTATTTT.

This clone was seen a handful of times. The chain uses TRBV5-1 and TRBJ1-2; D perhaps matches TRBD1 (6 bases). CDR3 size: 14 residues. The germline V gene has CDR1 SGHRS and CDR2 YFSETQ. The V end was cut by 1 base, the J end by 8 bases, with 15 bases between. CDR3 residues: CASSLLGQGIGYTF. CDR3 DNA sequence: TGCGCCAGCAGCTTGCTCGGCCAGGGGATCGGCTACACCTTC.

The V call is TRBV4-3, the J call TRBJ2-1, with D perhaps TRBD2 (5 bases). Germline CDR1 LGHNA, CDR2 YSLEER. CDR3 length equals 14 residues. The V and J ends lost 4 bases and 5 bases respectively, with 12 bases between them. CDR3 amino acids: CASSRHLLDNEQFF. CDR3 DNA sequence: TGCGCCAGCAGCCGACACTTACTAGACAATGAGCAGTTCTTC.

The rearrangement joins TRBV7-2 to TRBJ2-7; 13 bases line up with TRBD2. CDR3 length equals 15 residues. With 1 base clipped from V and 5 bases from J, the junction kept 2 bases outside the gene matches. Germline loops: CDR1 SGHTA, CDR2 FQGNSA. CDR3 coding DNA: TGTGCCAGCAGCTTAGTTACTAGCGGGAGGGACGAGCAGTACTTC. Protein sequence: CASSLVTSGRDEQYF.

The chain couples TRBV6-2 or TRBV6-3 to TRBJ1-2; no clear D. The CDR3 length is 13 residues. The ends were cut back, 3 bases at V and 4 bases at J, with 9 bases in the middle. In germline, CDR1 is MNHEY, CDR2 SVGEGT. The CDR3, as DNA: TGTGCCAGCAGTTATGGAGACCCCTATGGCTACACCTTC. Amino acid sequence: CASSYGDPYGYTF.

The V gene is TRBV4-3, the J gene TRBJ2-1; 8 bases are shared with TRBD2. CDR3 length: 16 amino acids. CDR1 and CDR2 from the germline V gene are LGHNA and YSLEER. Unmatched junction bases numbered 7, after V lost 4 bases and J lost 2 bases. The CDR3 is CASSLFTGGAYNEQFF. The CDR3 DNA reads TGCGCCAGCAGCCTATTCACCGGGGGGGCCTACAATGAGCAGTTCTTC.

The CDR3 protein is CAWSRRGTGEQYF. The CDR3 bases are TGTGCCTGGAGTAGGCGGGGGACTGGCGAGCAGTACTTC. The chain has TRBV30 and TRBJ2-7, with TRBD2 matching 7 bases. The length of the CDR3 is 13 residues. CDR1 is GTSNPN and CDR2 is SVGIG in the germline V gene (reference sequence). J gave up 6 bases and V 2 bases, and 7 bases lay outside the gene matches.

This chain connects TRBV27 to TRBJ2-7; possibly TRBD2 for D (6 bases). Between the trimmed V and J ends, which lost 3 bases and 3 bases, there was a span of 18 bases. The V gene's germline CDR1 is MNHEY and CDR2 SMNVEV (reference sequence). This CDR3 has 16 residues. The CDR3 loop is CASSFKFGGVGYEQYF. The CDR3 DNA follows: TGTGCCAGCAGTTTTAAATTCGGCGGGGTGGGCTACGAGCAGTACTTC.

The chain couples TRBV30 to TRBJ1-1; possible D gene TRBD1, 5 bases. The V end lost 5 bases, the J end lost 11 bases, and 15 bases lay between the germline ends. CDR3 size: 11 residues. Germline V gives CDR1 GTSNPN, CDR2 SVGIG (reference sequence). For the CDR3, the DNA is TGTGCCTGGGGGGACTTCGATGGTGCTTTCTTT. Translated, it gives CAWGDFDGAFF.

The genes are TRBV5-1 and TRBJ2-5, with unresolved D. Trimming pared 1 base from V and 7 bases from J, leaving 14 bases between. The germline CDR1 and CDR2 sequences are SGHRS and YFSETQ. The CDR3 sequence is 14 residues long. The CDR3 spells CASSLTGFEGTQYF. CDR3 nucleotides: TGCGCCAGCAGCTTGACCGGGTTCGAAGGGACCCAGTACTTC.

The genes are TRBV10-2 and TRBJ2-2; 12 bases map to TRBD1. The CDR3 runs to 15 residues. Germline CDR1 is WSHSY and CDR2 is SAAADI. The V and J ends lost 6 bases and 6 bases, in that order; junction bases with no gene match: 5. In nucleotides, the CDR3 is TGCGCCAGCAGCTCCGGGACAGGGGGCTCCGGGGAGCTGTTTTTT. It is translated as CASSSGTGGSGELFF.